The source of this T cell receptor beta chain is a study of T-cell reconstitution after alpha-beta-depleted transplantation in children. Germline-derived CDR1 and CDR2 are MNHEY and SVGAGI. V trimming: 0 bases; J trimming: 4 bases; junction bases outside the gene matches: 7. The CDR3 sequence is 16 residues long. This clonotype was observed a handful of times. This sample's TCRbeta library carried unique molecular identifier barcodes. TCRdb called the PCR reads again in MiXCR, with one record for every CDR3 protein. This table holds 640,000 or so distinct CDR3 sequences, around 17% found once. V gene TRBV6-5 combines with J gene TRBJ2-7; 9 bases are a match to TRBD2. This TCR was sampled from a human donor who donated a stem cell graft to a child with acute myeloid leukemia. The sequenced sample was PBMCs from the stem cell graft donor, obtained from the stem cell graft. The CDR3 is CASSYSSLAGGYEQYF. Written as DNA, the CDR3 is TGTGCCAGCAGTTACTCGTCTTTGGCGGGGGGGTACGAGCAGTACTTC.